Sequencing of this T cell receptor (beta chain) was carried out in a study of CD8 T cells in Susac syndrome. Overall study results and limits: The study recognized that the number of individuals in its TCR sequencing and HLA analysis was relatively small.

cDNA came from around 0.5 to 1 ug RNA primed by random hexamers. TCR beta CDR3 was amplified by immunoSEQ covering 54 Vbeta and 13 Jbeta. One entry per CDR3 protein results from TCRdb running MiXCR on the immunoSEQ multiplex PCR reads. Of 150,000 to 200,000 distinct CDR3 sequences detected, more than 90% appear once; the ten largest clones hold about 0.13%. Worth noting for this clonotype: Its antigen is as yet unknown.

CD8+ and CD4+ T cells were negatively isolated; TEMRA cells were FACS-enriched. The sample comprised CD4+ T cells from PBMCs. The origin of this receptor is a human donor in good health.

For the CDR3, the DNA is TGTGCCACCGACAGAAGCGGGGAGCAGTTCTTC. It codes for CATDRSGEQFF. The V gene is TRBV28, the J gene TRBJ2-1, with D perhaps TRBD2 (6 bases). Germline CDR1 reads MDHEN; CDR2 reads SYDVKM. The CDR3 totals 11 residues. Between the trimmed V and J ends, which lost 10 bases and 10 bases, there was a span of 14 bases.